One sample yielded the 19 T cell receptor beta chains listed below, sequenced in a study of radiotherapy plus CTLA-4 blockade in lung cancer. Using immunoSEQ multiplex PCR, the repertoire was profiled, and TCRdb retains in-frame clones only, with some absent. The sample includes tens of thousands of clones, 75% to 90% of them seen just once. This specimen consisted of peripheral blood, obtained from a patient treated with radiotherapy plus ipilimumab. These TCRs come from a human donor with non-small cell lung cancer who had stable disease on radiotherapy plus ipilimumab.

The gene calls are TRBV6-5 and TRBJ2-1; no definite D call. The CDR3 has 15 residues. V was trimmed by 0 bases and J by 1 base, leaving 7 bases between them. Germline V gene sequence: CDR1 MNHEY, CDR2 SVGAGI. Here the CDR3 DNA reads TGTGCCAGCAGTTACTCAGCGCCTTCCTACAATGAGCAGTTCTTC. Its translation is CASSYSAPSYNEQFF.

V gene TRBV6-1 combines with J gene TRBJ1-2; possible D gene TRBD1, 5 bases. Germline V gene sequence: CDR1 MNHNS, CDR2 SASEGT. This CDR3 comprises 12 residues. Trimming stripped 5 bases from V and 4 bases from J, with 8 bases between. The CDR3 region is CASSSDSYGYTF. As DNA, the CDR3 is TGTGCCAGCAGTTCCGACAGCTATGGCTACACCTTC.

The rearrangement uses TRBV5-6 and TRBJ2-7, with 9 bases matching TRBD2. Trimming at V came to 4 bases and at J to 7 bases, leaving 15 bases not matched to a gene. Germline lookup yields CDR1 SGHDT and CDR2 YYEEEE. The CDR3 sequence is 16 residues long. CDR3 protein: CASSPMTSGVNGEQYF. The CDR3 coding sequence is TGTGCCAGCAGCCCGATGACTAGCGGAGTTAATGGGGAGCAGTACTTC.

This clone has a single count. The chain recombines TRBV2 with TRBJ2-7; D perhaps matches TRBD1 (6 bases). CDR1 is SNHLY and CDR2 is FYNNEI in the germline V gene. CDR3 size: 15 residues. Trimming left V 6 bases short and J 0 bases short, with 15 bases between. DNA of the CDR3: TGTGCCAGCAGGAGAAGGGACACCAACTCCTACGAGCAGTACTTC. Protein sequence: CASRRRDTNSYEQYF. The full variable domain, completed using reference TRBV2 and TRBJ2-7, is EPEVTQTPSHQVTQMGQEVILRCVPISNHLYFYWYRQILGQKVEFLVSFYNNEISEKSEIFDDQFSVERPDGSNFTLKIRSTKLEDSAMYFCASRRRDTNSYEQYFGPGTRLTVT.

The chain joins TRBV9 to TRBJ2-4; D call uncertain. The CDR3 covers 16 residues. In germline, CDR1 is SGDLS, CDR2 YYNGEE. The V gene lost 2 bases and the J gene lost 0 bases, with 12 bases spanning the gap. The CDR3 protein is CASSVGVVLAKNIQYF. CDR3 nucleotide sequence: TGTGCCAGCAGCGTGGGTGTTGTACTAGCCAAAAACATTCAGTACTTC.

V usage is TRBV19 and J usage is TRBJ2-5, with D maybe TRBD2 (5 bases). Germline CDR1 and CDR2: LNHDA and SQIVND (reference sequence). V lost 5 bases, J lost 3 bases, and 16 bases lay in between. The CDR3 length is 15 residues. CDR3: CASSFGTTREETQYF. CDR3 nucleotides: TGTGCCAGTAGTTTCGGTACTACTAGGGAAGAGACCCAGTACTTC. Full variable domain (rest looked up from reference TRBV19 and TRBJ2-5): DGGITQSPKYLFRKEGQNVTLSCEQNLNHDAMYWYRQDPGQGLRLIYYSQIVNDFQKGDIAEGYSVSREKKESFPLTVTSAQKNPTAFYLCASSFGTTREETQYFGPGTRLLVL.

V gene TRBV5-6 combines with J gene TRBJ1-1; tentatively, D is TRBD1 (5 bases). The germline CDR1 and CDR2 sequences are SGHDT and YYEEEE. The CDR3 contains 14 residues. The germline V and J ends were trimmed by 1 base and 1 base, with 8 bases remaining between them. The CDR3 DNA reads TGTGCCAGCAGCTTGCAGGGTGGGAACACTGAAGCTTTCTTT. Translation gives CASSLQGGNTEAFF. The whole variable domain, remainder taken from reference TRBV5-6 and TRBJ1-1, is DAGVTQSPTHLIKTRGQQVTLRCSPKSGHDTVSWYQQALGQGPQFIFQYYEEEERQRGNFPDRFSGHQFPNYSSELNVNALLLGDSALYLCASSLQGGNTEAFFGQGTRLTVV.

This clone was counted between two and nine times. The rearrangement joins TRBV27 to TRBJ2-1; 12 bases are a match to TRBD2. The germline V gene encodes CDR1 MNHEY and CDR2 SMNVEV (reference sequence). Trimming took 3 bases from V and 5 from J; bases not matched to a gene: 11. The CDR3 runs to 18 residues. The CDR3 nucleotides read TGTGCCAGCAGTTTTGGGGTTCGGACTAGCGGGGTAAACAATGAGCAGTTCTTC. Residues: CASSFGVRTSGVNNEQFF.

The rearrangement joins TRBV5-1 to TRBJ2-6, with D perhaps matching TRBD2 (7 bases). CDR3 size: 16 residues. The ends were cut back, 10 bases at V and 2 bases at J, with 19 bases in the middle. The V gene's germline CDR1 is SGHRS and CDR2 YFSETQ. CDR3 region: CASRRGGPTGANVLTF. Written as DNA, the CDR3 is TGCGCCTCCCGTAGGGGGGGGCCGACTGGGGCCAACGTCCTGACTTTC.

The CDR3 nucleotides read TGCGCCAGCAGCCGGGACAGAGCGAACACTGAAGCTTTCTTT. Translated: CASSRDRANTEAFF. The chain is built from TRBV5-1 and TRBJ1-1; 7 bases match TRBD1. Per germline, CDR1 SGHRS and CDR2 YFSETQ. V was clipped by 4 bases and J by 1 base; unmatched bases: 4. The CDR3 consists of 14 residues.

The rearrangement links TRBV6-6 to TRBJ1-4; TRBD1 agrees at 9 bases. Germline CDR1 MNHNY, CDR2 SVGAGI (reference sequence). There are 15 residues in the CDR3. J gave up 6 bases and V 5 bases, and 7 bases lay outside the gene matches. The CDR3 sequence is CASSPGRTGDEKLFF. CDR3 nucleotide sequence: TGTGCCAGCAGTCCCGGGCGGACAGGGGATGAAAAACTGTTTTTT.

The chain uses TRBV7-9 and TRBJ2-5; D uncertain. Germline CDR1 reads SEHNR; CDR2 reads FQNEAQ (reference sequence). Trimming took off 1 base at V and 5 bases at J, with 14 bases between the two ends. The CDR3 is 15 amino acids. CDR3 DNA: TGTGCCAGCAGCTTAGATATGGGGTCTCGCGAGACCCAGTACTTC. It codes for CASSLDMGSRETQYF. Together with reference TRBV7-9 and TRBJ2-5, the CDR3 gives the full variable domain: DTGVSQNPRHKITKRGQNVTFRCDPISEHNRLYWYRQTLGQGPEFLTYFQNEAQLEKSRLLSDRFSAERPKGSFSTLEIQRTEQGDSAMYLCASSLDMGSRETQYFGPGTRLLVL.

CDR3 in amino acids: CASSQGPWELFF. CDR3 nucleotide sequence: TGCGCCAGCAGCCAAGGACCCTGGGAGCTGTTTTTT. J is TRBJ2-2 and V is TRBV4-1; D ambiguous. Germline V lookup: CDR1 MGHRA, CDR2 YSYEKL. Trimming removed 1 base from V and 9 bases from J, with 6 bases in between. The CDR3 contains 12 residues.

The rearrangement uses TRBV7-3 and TRBJ2-2; TRBD1 agrees at 7 bases. V lost 5 bases and J lost 0; bases outside the gene matches: 3. The CDR3 sequence is 15 residues long. CDR1 is SGHTA, CDR2 FQGTGA, per germline. The CDR3 loop is CASSVGQTNTGELFF. The CDR3 bases are TGTGCCAGCAGCGTGGGACAGACGAACACCGGGGAGCTGTTTTTT.

J is TRBJ2-7 and V is TRBV28; TRBD2 matches at 8 bases. V dropped 7 bases and J dropped 2; count of bases not matched to a gene: 10. This CDR3 has 15 residues. Germline CDR1 reads MDHEN; CDR2 reads SYDVKM. The chain's CDR3 is CASNTGGAFAYEQYF. As DNA, the CDR3 is TGTGCCAGCAACACCGGGGGGGCATTCGCCTACGAGCAGTACTTC.

The chain carries TRBV6-5 and TRBJ2-7, with D perhaps assigned TRBD1 or TRBD2 (5 bases each). Trimming cost V 8 bases and J 12 bases, with 17 bases left between them. The V gene's germline CDR1 is MNHEY and CDR2 SVGAGI. This CDR3 contains 11 residues. The CDR3 region has the DNA TGTGCCAGCGGCGAAATGGGGGACCGGTACTTC. Translation gives CASGEMGDRYF.

This rearrangement joins TRBV7-9 to TRBJ2-7, with no clear D. V shed 3 bases and J shed 0 bases, with 6 bases lying between them. Germline loops: CDR1 SEHNR, CDR2 FQNEAQ (reference sequence). The CDR3 loop spans 13 amino acids. CDR3 amino acids: CASSFGNSYEQYF. The CDR3 DNA reads as TGTGCCAGCAGCTTCGGAAACTCCTACGAGCAGTACTTC.

V and J are TRBV7-8 and TRBJ2-1, with 9 bases matching TRBD2. The V gene's germline CDR1 is SGHVS and CDR2 FQNEAQ. Unmatched junction bases numbered 5, after V lost 4 bases and J lost 4 bases. There are 15 residues in the CDR3. CDR3 DNA: TGTGCCAGCAGCTCGCGGGGGGGCGGATACAATGAGCAGTTCTTC. Protein: CASSSRGGGYNEQFF.

This chain joins TRBV9 and TRBJ2-1; 7 positions match TRBD2. The CDR3 sequence is 14 residues long. Germline trimming cut 2 bases from V and 4 bases from J; bases unmatched to any gene: 3. The germline V gene encodes CDR1 SGDLS and CDR2 YYNGEE. The CDR3 nucleotides read TGTGCCAGCAGCGTCGGGACTATATACAATGAGCAGTTCTTC. This encodes CASSVGTIYNEQFF. Based on the CDR3 plus reference TRBV9 and TRBJ2-1, the full variable domain is DSGVTQTPKHLITATGQRVTLRCSPRSGDLSVYWYQQSLDQGLQFLIQYYNGEERAKGNILERFSAQQFPDLHSELNLSSLELGDSALYFCASSVGTIYNEQFFGPGTRLTVL.